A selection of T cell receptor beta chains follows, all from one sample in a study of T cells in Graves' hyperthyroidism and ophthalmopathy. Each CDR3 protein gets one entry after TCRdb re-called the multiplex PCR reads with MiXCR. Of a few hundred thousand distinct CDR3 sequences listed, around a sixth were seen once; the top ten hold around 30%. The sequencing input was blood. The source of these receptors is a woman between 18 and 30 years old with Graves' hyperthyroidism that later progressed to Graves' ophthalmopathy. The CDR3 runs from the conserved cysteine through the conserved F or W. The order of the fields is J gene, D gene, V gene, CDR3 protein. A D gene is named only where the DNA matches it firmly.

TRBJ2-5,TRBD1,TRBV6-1,CASSGSRGIGETQYF
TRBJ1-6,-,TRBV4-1,CASSQAAWSYNSPLHF
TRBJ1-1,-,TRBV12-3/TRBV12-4,CATALDVDTEAFF
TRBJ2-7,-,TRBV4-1,CASYEAGWHSYEQYF
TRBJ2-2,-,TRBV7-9,CASRSTGSRSNIGELFF
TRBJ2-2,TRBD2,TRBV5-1,CASSLISSGTTGELFF
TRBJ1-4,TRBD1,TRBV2,CASSLTGGDNEKLFF
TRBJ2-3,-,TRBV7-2,CASSLAGEYTDTQYF
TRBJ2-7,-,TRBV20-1,CSARDLIAYEQYF
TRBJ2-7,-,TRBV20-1,CSVKTGTTNYEQYF
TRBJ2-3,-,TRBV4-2,CASSQDLPFGSAISDTQYF
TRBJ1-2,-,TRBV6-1,CASTEGGRWWDGYTF
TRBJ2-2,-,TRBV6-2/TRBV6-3,CASSRPESGTGELFF
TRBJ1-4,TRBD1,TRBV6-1,CASSGLQGAYEKLFF
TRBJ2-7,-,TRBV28,CASSPGTPSYEQYF
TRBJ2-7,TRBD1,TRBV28,CASLSPGDSSYEQYF
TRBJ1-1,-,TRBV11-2,CASSSGLPDPMNTEAFF
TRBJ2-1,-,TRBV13,CASSPPWTERVKQFF